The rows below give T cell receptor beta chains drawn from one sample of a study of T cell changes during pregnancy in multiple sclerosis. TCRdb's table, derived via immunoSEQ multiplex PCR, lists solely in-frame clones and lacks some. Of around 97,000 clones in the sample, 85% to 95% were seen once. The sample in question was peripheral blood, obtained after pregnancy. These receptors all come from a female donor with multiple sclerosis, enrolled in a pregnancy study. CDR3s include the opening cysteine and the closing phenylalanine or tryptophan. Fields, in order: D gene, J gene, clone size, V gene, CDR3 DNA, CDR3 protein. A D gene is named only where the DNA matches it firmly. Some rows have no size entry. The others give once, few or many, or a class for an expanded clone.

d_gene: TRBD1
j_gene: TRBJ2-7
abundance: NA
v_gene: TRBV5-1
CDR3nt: TGCGCCAGCAGCCCGGAGGAGAGGACAGGGTTGTACGAGCAGTACTTC
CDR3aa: CASSPEERTGLYEQYF

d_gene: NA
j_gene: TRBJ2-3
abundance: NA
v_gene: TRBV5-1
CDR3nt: TGCGCCAGCACTCAACAGGGATCGGAGGCAGATACGCAGTATTTT
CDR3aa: CASTQQGSEADTQYF

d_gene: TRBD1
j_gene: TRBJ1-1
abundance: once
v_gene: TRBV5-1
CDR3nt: TGCGCCAGCAGCTCGAACACGGGACAGGGCCGGACTTTCTTT
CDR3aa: CASSSNTGQGRTFF

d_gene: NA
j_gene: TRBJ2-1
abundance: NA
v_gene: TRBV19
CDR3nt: TGTGCCACCCTTGGGGGCCTTGGGGATGAGCAGTTCTTC
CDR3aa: CATLGGLGDEQFF

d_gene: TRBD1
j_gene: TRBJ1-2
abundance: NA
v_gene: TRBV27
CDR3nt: TGTGCCAGCAGTTCCGGGACAGGAGTCTATGGCTACACCTTC
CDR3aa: CASSSGTGVYGYTF

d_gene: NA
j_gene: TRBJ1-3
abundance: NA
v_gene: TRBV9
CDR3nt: TGTGCCAGCAGCGGCCAGAGGGCTGGAAACACCATATATTTT
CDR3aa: CASSGQRAGNTIYF

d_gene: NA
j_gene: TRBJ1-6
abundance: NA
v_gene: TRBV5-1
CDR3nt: TGCGCCAGCAGCTTGGGGGTGACACTTAATTCACCCCTCCACTTT
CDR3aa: CASSLGVTLNSPLHF

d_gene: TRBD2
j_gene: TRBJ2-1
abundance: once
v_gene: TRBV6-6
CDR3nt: TGTGCCAGCAGCGGGCTAGCGGGAGATCGGGAGCAGTTCTTC
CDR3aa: CASSGLAGDREQFF

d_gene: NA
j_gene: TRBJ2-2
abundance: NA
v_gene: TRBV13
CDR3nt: TGTGCCAGCAGCCCTCGGAGGGGCTCCGGGGAGCTGTTTTTT
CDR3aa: CASSPRRGSGELFF

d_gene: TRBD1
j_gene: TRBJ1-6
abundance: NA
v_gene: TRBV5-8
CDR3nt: TGTGCCAGCAGCTTGGACGGCAGCTGGGGACAGGCTAATTCACCCCTCCACTTT
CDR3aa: CASSLDGSWGQANSPLHF

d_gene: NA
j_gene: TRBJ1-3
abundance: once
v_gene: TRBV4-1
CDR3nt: TGCGCCAGCAGCCAACAAACAGGGATCTCTGGAAACACCATATATTTT
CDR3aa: CASSQQTGISGNTIYF

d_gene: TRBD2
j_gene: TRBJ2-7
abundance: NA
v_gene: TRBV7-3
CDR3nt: TGTGCCAGCAGCTTAAGCGGGGCGGGAGCCGTCTACGAGCAGTACTTC
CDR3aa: CASSLSGAGAVYEQYF

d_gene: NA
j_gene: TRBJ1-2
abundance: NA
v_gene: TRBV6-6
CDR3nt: TGTGCCAGCAGTTACGGTAATGGGGAGGATGGCTACACCTTC
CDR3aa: CASSYGNGEDGYTF

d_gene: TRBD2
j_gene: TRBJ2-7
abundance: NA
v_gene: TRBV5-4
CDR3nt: TGTGCCAGCAGCTTTAAACCGGGACTAGCGGTGGGGGAGCAGTACTTC
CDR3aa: CASSFKPGLAVGEQYF

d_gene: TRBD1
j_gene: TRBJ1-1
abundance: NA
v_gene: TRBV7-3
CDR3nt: TGTGCCAGCAGCTTCCGGACAGGGGGCGAAGCTTTCTTT
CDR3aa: CASSFRTGGEAFF

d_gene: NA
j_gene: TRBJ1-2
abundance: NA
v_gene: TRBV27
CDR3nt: TGTGCCAGCCGCGGCAGGGAACTATACTATGGCTACACCTTC
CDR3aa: CASRGRELYYGYTF

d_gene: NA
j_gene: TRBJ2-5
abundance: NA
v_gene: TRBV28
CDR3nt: TGTGCCAGCAGTTTGCTTCGACGTGCGGAAGAGACCCAGTACTTC
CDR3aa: CASSLLRRAEETQYF

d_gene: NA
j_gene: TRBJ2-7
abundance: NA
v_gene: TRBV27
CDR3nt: TGTGCCAGCAGCCCAGGGTCTGCCTACGAGCAGTACTTC
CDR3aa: CASSPGSAYEQYF

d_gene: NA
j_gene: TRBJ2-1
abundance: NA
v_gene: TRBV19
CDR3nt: TGTGCCAGTAGTATAGATCCTCGTATTCGTGAGCAGTTCTTC
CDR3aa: CASSIDPRIREQFF

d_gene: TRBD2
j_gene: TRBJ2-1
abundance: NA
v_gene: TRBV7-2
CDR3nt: TGTGCCAGCAGCTTATCAACTAGCGCATACAATGAGCAGTTCTTC
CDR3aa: CASSLSTSAYNEQFF

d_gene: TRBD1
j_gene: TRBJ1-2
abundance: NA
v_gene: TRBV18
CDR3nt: TGTGCCAGCTCACCTCGGGGACAGGGGGACGGCTACACCTTC
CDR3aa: CASSPRGQGDGYTF

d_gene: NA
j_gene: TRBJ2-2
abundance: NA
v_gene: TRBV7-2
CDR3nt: TGTGCCAGCAGCAAGACTAGGGAGGCTCTATTCGGCGGGGAGCTGTTTTTT
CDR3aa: CASSKTREALFGGELFF

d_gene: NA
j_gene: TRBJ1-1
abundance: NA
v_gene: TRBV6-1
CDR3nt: TGTGCCAGCAGCCTACTCACTGAAGCTTTCTTT
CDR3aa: CASSLLTEAFF

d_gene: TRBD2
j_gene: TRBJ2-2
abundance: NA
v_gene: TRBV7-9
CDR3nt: TGTGCCAGCAGCTGGACTAGCGGGGGGAACACCGGGGAGCTGTTTTTT
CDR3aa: CASSWTSGGNTGELFF

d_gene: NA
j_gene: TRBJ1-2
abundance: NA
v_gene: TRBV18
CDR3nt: TGTGCCAGCTCACCACCGGCCGGGGTTTGGACTTATGGCTACACCTTC
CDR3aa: CASSPPAGVWTYGYTF

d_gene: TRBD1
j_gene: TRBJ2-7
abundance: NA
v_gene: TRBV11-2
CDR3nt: TGTGCCAGCAGCCCCCTGGACAGGGCACAGCAGTACTTC
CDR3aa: CASSPLDRAQQYF